This entry lists 26 T cell receptor beta chains sequenced from one sample in a study of blood T cell repertoires in COVID-19 (dated by TCRdb to about 2020). Library preparation was by the immunoSEQ multiplex PCR assay. In its TCRdb copy, this immuneACCESS table keeps in-frame sequences only and misses some clones. Where compared with another copy, unresolved V genes explain less than half of these, and the others have no known cause. The sample table holds under 350,000 clones, of which about nine tenths were seen once. Clones ranked in the top ten supply 2% to 3% of the sample. Source material: PBMCs or T cells enriched from blood (not recorded which). The receptors shown here come from a man aged 55-75 years who had recovered from COVID-19.

The chain carries TRBV9 and TRBJ1-2; 8 bases agree with TRBD1. The CDR3 extends over 14 amino acids. Trimming at V came to 6 bases and at J to 4 bases, leaving 8 bases not matched to a gene. The germline V gene encodes CDR1 SGDLS and CDR2 YYNGEE. The CDR3 loop reads CASTSGQGTYGYTF. The CDR3 nucleotides read TGTGCCAGCACCTCCGGACAGGGCACCTATGGCTACACCTTC.

The rearrangement links TRBV7-9 to TRBJ1-5; D remains ambiguous. The germline CDR1 and CDR2 sequences are SEHNR and FQNEAQ (reference sequence). Trimming removed 5 bases from V and 0 bases from J, with 14 bases in between. This CDR3 comprises 16 residues. In DNA, the CDR3 is TGTGCCAGCAGCCCAGACGGAGGAACTAGCAATCAGCCCCAGCATTTT. This gives the protein CASSPDGGTSNQPQHF.

The chain combines TRBV27 with TRBJ2-5; tentative D call: TRBD1 (6 bases). This CDR3 has 15 residues. CDR1 and CDR2 from the germline V gene are MNHEY and SMNVEV (reference sequence). The V end lost 2 bases, the J end lost 4 bases, and 14 bases lay between the germline ends. CDR3 amino acids: CASSLAGGGRETQYF. CDR3 coding DNA: TGTGCCAGCAGTTTAGCTGGGGGCGGGCGAGAGACCCAGTACTTC.

The chain carries TRBV5-1 and TRBJ2-7, with TRBD1 matching 7 bases. Germline V gene sequence: CDR1 SGHRS, CDR2 YFSETQ. With 4 bases clipped from V and 3 bases from J, the junction kept 4 bases outside the gene matches. CDR3 length equals 13 residues. DNA for the CDR3: TGCGCCAGCAGCCGGGACAGCTACTACGAGCAGTACTTC. It codes for CASSRDSYYEQYF.

The chain combines TRBV4-1 with TRBJ1-4; TRBD1 aligns across 8 bases. Per the germline V gene, CDR1 is MGHRA and CDR2 is YSYEKL. Germline trimming cut 8 bases from V and 7 bases from J; bases unmatched to any gene: 9. This CDR3 is built from 14 residues. In nucleotides, the CDR3 is TGCGCCAGCGGAAAGGACAGGGAACGTGAAAAACTGTTTTTT. This gives the protein CASGKDREREKLFF.

V is TRBV7-9 and J is TRBJ2-7; D possibly corresponds to TRBD2 (7 bases). The CDR3 totals 12 residues. Trimming took off 5 bases at V and 5 bases at J, with 10 bases between the two ends. Germline V CDR1 and CDR2: SEHNR, FQNEAQ (reference sequence). The DNA of the CDR3 is TGTGCCAGCAGCCCCGGGGGGCACGAGCAGTACTTC. This gives the protein CASSPGGHEQYF.

The gene calls are TRBV6-8 and TRBJ2-7, with D perhaps TRBD1 (6 bases). Germline V gene sequence: CDR1 MNHGY, CDR2 SAAAGT. The CDR3 contains 15 residues. V dropped 5 bases and J dropped 2 bases, with 16 bases sitting between them. CDR3 sequence: CASSTKTGQTYEQYF. In DNA, the CDR3 is TGTGCCAGCAGTACCAAAACTGGACAGACCTACGAGCAGTACTTC.

This chain joins TRBV19 and TRBJ1-2; D ambiguous. Per germline, CDR1 LNHDA and CDR2 SQIVND (reference sequence). This CDR3 contains 13 residues. V lost 6 bases, J lost 5 bases, and 13 bases lay in between. The CDR3 coding sequence is TGTGCCAGTAGCCCGACCCCGGGGTATGGCTACACCTTC. The encoded protein is CASSPTPGYGYTF.

The rearrangement uses TRBV28 and TRBJ2-5; D uncertain. Germline loops: CDR1 MDHEN, CDR2 SYDVKM. The CDR3 sequence is 15 residues long. The V gene lost 5 bases and the J gene lost 5 bases, with 18 bases spanning the gap. CDR3 DNA: TGTGCCAGCAGTCCTTATGGCCCGCCACAGGAGACCCAGTACTTC. Its translation: CASSPYGPPQETQYF.

The chain is built from TRBV9 and TRBJ1-5, with D perhaps TRBD1 (5 bases). This CDR3 region has 14 residues. V lost 4 bases to trimming and J lost 0 bases, with 8 bases between them. CDR1 is SGDLS and CDR2 is YYNGEE in the germline V gene. The CDR3 loop reads CASSPGLSNQPQHF. CDR3 coding DNA: TGTGCCAGCAGCCCAGGGCTTAGCAATCAGCCCCAGCATTTT.

This sequence joins TRBV11-3 and TRBJ2-2, with D possibly matching TRBD2 (5 bases). From germline, CDR1 is SGHNT and CDR2 YENEEA. V was shortened by 2 bases and J by 2 bases, with 18 bases between the two germline ends. This CDR3 is 18 amino acids long. The CDR3 region is CASSLNLLLAPNTGELFF. CDR3 in DNA: TGTGCCAGCAGCTTAAATTTGTTGCTAGCCCCTAACACCGGGGAGCTGTTTTTT.

The chain uses TRBV28 and TRBJ1-5; D gene uncertain. Germline-derived CDR1 and CDR2 are MDHEN and SYDVKM. V was pared by 5 bases and J by 11 bases, with 13 bases between. CDR3 length: 12 amino acids. The CDR3 DNA reads as TGTGCCAGCAGTCCACCCGGGGAGGCCCAGCATTTT. Protein: CASSPPGEAQHF.

The chain carries TRBV30 and TRBJ1-2, with D uncertain. Germline assignment: CDR1 GTSNPN and CDR2 SVGIG (reference sequence). This CDR3 region has 10 residues. Trimming pared 0 bases from V and 13 bases from J, leaving 9 bases between. The CDR3 here is CAWSVLIPTF. The CDR3 DNA sequence: TGTGCCTGGAGTGTACTAATCCCCACCTTC.

This chain joins TRBV15 and TRBJ1-3, with 8 bases that match TRBD1. The CDR3 has 16 residues. Germline CDR1 is LNHNV and CDR2 is YYDKDF (reference sequence). V lost 3 bases and J lost 1; bases outside the gene matches: 5. The CDR3 DNA reads as TGTGCCACCAGCAGTCTCAGGGGGCTGTCTGGAAACACCATATATTTT. Protein: CATSSLRGLSGNTIYF.

The chain employs TRBV5-4 and TRBJ2-5, with 8 bases that match TRBD1. The length of the CDR3 is 15 residues. J lost 3 bases, V lost 5 bases, and 9 bases had no gene match. Germline CDR1 and CDR2: SGHNT and YYREEE (reference sequence). The CDR3 DNA follows: TGTGCCAGCAGGAAACAGGGGACAGGAAAAGAGACCCAGTACTTC. Translation gives CASRKQGTGKETQYF.

V gene TRBV27 combines with J gene TRBJ1-1, with TRBD1 matching 12 bases. V trimming: 2 bases; J trimming: 10 bases; junction bases outside the gene matches: 8. This CDR3 region has 15 residues. Germline V lookup: CDR1 MNHEY, CDR2 SMNVEV (reference sequence). The DNA for the CDR3 is TGTGCCAGCAGTTTACAAGGGACAGGGGGCGCGGGAGCTTTCTTT. Translation gives CASSLQGTGGAGAFF.

This clone has just one count. V and J are TRBV7-9 and TRBJ1-2; TRBD1 aligns across 9 bases. The length of the CDR3 is 16 residues. V trimming: 5 bases; J trimming: 4 bases; junction bases outside the gene matches: 11. Germline V gene sequence: CDR1 SEHNR, CDR2 FQNEAQ (reference sequence). In nucleotides, the CDR3 is TGTGCCAGCAGCATCCAAGGTGGGACAGGGATCTATGGCTACACCTTC. It is translated as CASSIQGGTGIYGYTF.

The chain joins TRBV6-2 or TRBV6-3 to TRBJ1-4; weak D call: TRBD1 (5 bases). The CDR3 is made up of 15 amino acids. The V and J ends lost 2 bases and 5 bases respectively, with 12 bases between them. CDR1 and CDR2 from the germline V gene are MNHEY and SVGEGT. CDR3 sequence reads: CASSYQGQKNEKLFF. CDR3 in DNA: TGTGCCAGCAGTTACCAAGGACAAAAGAATGAAAAACTGTTTTTT.

This CDR3 is CASSLGRGTAEQYF. CDR3 coding DNA: TGTGCCAGCAGCTTAGGGCGGGGAACCGCTGAGCAGTACTTC. The chain carries TRBV11-3 and TRBJ2-7; weak D call: TRBD2 (6 bases). Germline-derived CDR1 and CDR2 are SGHNT and YENEEA. This CDR3 is built from 14 residues. The V end was cut by 1 base, the J end by 7 bases, with 14 bases between.

This clone showed up just a few times. The V gene is TRBV6-1, the J gene TRBJ2-5, with 7 bases that match TRBD2. Unmatched junction bases numbered 12, after V lost 1 base and J lost 1 base. This CDR3 has 18 residues. Germline CDR1 and CDR2: MNHNS and SASEGT. Written as DNA, the CDR3 is TGTGCCAGCAGTGAAGGGGTTCCCCGGGACTACCGCCAAGAGACCCAGTACTTC. It specifies CASSEGVPRDYRQETQYF.

This clone was found once. CDR3 sequence reads: CASYRGRSTEAFF. DNA for the CDR3: TGTGCCAGCTACAGGGGGAGAAGCACTGAAGCTTTCTTT. The chain has TRBV2 and TRBJ1-1; 8 nucleotides agree with TRBD1. The V gene end was trimmed by 8 bases and the J gene end by 4 bases; junction bases not matched to a gene: 6. This CDR3 is built from 13 residues. Germline values: CDR1 SNHLY, CDR2 FYNNEI.

CDR3 region: CASSLMGQGDSPLHF. The CDR3 DNA reads TGTGCCAGCAGCTTAATGGGGCAGGGGGATTCACCCCTCCACTTT. The V gene is TRBV7-2, the J gene TRBJ1-6, with 7 positions matching TRBD1. The CDR3 length is 15 residues. The trim removed 2 bases at V and 8 bases at J, leaving 6 bases unmatched. Germline V gives CDR1 SGHTA, CDR2 FQGNSA.

The rearrangement links TRBV7-9 to TRBJ2-7; the match to TRBD1 covers 9 bases. This CDR3 is built from 14 residues. The ends lost 4 bases at V and 5 bases at J; junction bases unmatched: 6. CDR1 and CDR2 from the germline V gene are SEHNR and FQNEAQ (reference sequence). DNA of the CDR3: TGTGCCAGCAGCTCTAGGGACAGGGTGAACGAGCAGTACTTC. Translating it yields CASSSRDRVNEQYF.

The J gene is TRBJ1-3, the V gene TRBV6-2 or TRBV6-3; D unresolved. Germline CDR1 and CDR2: MNHEY and SVGEGT. V gave up 5 bases and J gave up 3 bases, with 8 bases separating them. CDR3 length: 13 amino acids. The CDR3 reads CASSKAGGNTIYF. DNA of the CDR3: TGTGCCAGCAGTAAGGCGGGTGGAAACACCATATATTTT.

The CDR3 region is CASSLSSTATTEAFF. The CDR3, as DNA: TGTGCCAGCAGCTTATCCTCAACAGCTACCACTGAAGCTTTCTTT. The genes are TRBV7-3 and TRBJ1-1; no firm D call. This CDR3 is built from 15 residues. The V gene's germline CDR1 is SGHTA and CDR2 FQGTGA. V lost 2 bases, J lost 4 bases, and 14 bases lay in between.

J is TRBJ2-1 and V is TRBV4-2, with 10 bases aligning to TRBD2. In germline, CDR1 is LGHNA, CDR2 YNFKEQ. The CDR3 has 17 residues. Trimming at V came to 3 bases and at J to 10 bases, leaving 15 bases not matched to a gene. The CDR3 DNA reads TGTGCCAGCAGCCAGACCCCTAGCGGGAGTGGGACATGGGAGCAGTTCTTC. Amino acid sequence: CASSQTPSGSGTWEQFF.